What follows are 21 T cell receptor beta chains derived from one specimen sequenced in a study of blood T cells in healthy people across ages. The second PCR ran roughly 7 to 12 cycles with a sample-barcoded 5' primer and J-beta primers. TCRdb independently ran MiXCR on the 5' RACE reads; one entry per CDR3 protein. This sample carries about 970,000 distinct CDR3 sequences, roughly half of them seen once, and the ten largest clones take around 21%. The sequencing sample was made of blood. These receptor sequences come from an older woman in good health.

This clonotype appeared a few times. The V and J genes are TRBV25-1 and TRBJ2-3; 14 bases are a match to TRBD2. With V trimmed by 4 bases and J by 0 bases, 12 bases remained unmatched. The CDR3 runs 20 residues. CDR1 and CDR2 from the germline V gene are MGHDK and SYGVNS. CDR3 sequence: CASSGGLAGESLTSTDTQYF. In DNA form, the CDR3 reads TGTGCCAGCAGTGGGGGACTAGCGGGAGAGTCACTAACTAGCACAGATACGCAGTATTTT.

As concerns this clonotype: A much more abundant neighbour one base away suggests this may be a read error. The rearrangement uses TRBV6-1 and TRBJ1-6; TRBD1 matches at 8 bases. Per the germline V gene, CDR1 is MNHNS and CDR2 is SASEGT. The CDR3 runs to 14 residues. J gave up 5 bases and V 6 bases, and 3 bases lay outside the gene matches. The CDR3 DNA follows: TGTGCCAGCAGCTCGGGACAGGATAATTCACCCCTCCACTTT. The encoded protein is CASSSGQDNSPLHF.

In this sample, this clonotype turned up a few times. The chain is built from TRBV6-2 or TRBV6-3 and TRBJ2-4, with D possibly TRBD2 on 5 matching bases. Trimming cost V 5 bases and J 7 bases, with 18 bases left between them. Looked up from germline, CDR1 is MNHEY and CDR2 is SVGEGT. This CDR3 contains 15 residues. CDR3 amino acids: CASSTSRGLGNIQYF. As DNA, the CDR3 is TGTGCCAGCAGTACCAGCCGGGGTTTGGGGAACATTCAGTACTTC.

The CDR3 bases are TGTGCCAGCAGAGGACAGGACTATGGCTACACCTTC. Amino acids: CASRGQDYGYTF. The chain combines TRBV6-6 with TRBJ1-2, with 7 bases aligning to TRBD1. This CDR3 contains 12 residues. V trimming: 6 bases; J trimming: 3 bases; junction bases outside the gene matches: 1. Germline V gene data show CDR1 as MNHNY and CDR2 as SVGAGI (reference sequence).

The gene calls are TRBV5-6 and TRBJ2-1; no definite D call. With 2 bases removed from V and 0 bases from J, the gap between germline ends came to 9 bases. The germline CDR1 and CDR2 sequences are SGHDT and YYEEEE. There are 15 residues in the CDR3. This chain's CDR3 is CASSLELFSYNEQFF. Here the CDR3 DNA reads TGTGCCAGCAGCTTAGAGCTATTCTCCTACAATGAGCAGTTCTTC. Based on the CDR3 plus reference TRBV5-6 and TRBJ2-1, the full variable domain is DAGVTQSPTHLIKTRGQQVTLRCSPKSGHDTVSWYQQALGQGPQFIFQYYEEEERQRGNFPDRFSGHQFPNYSSELNVNALLLGDSALYLCASSLELFSYNEQFFGPGTRLTVL.

The gene calls are TRBV15 and TRBJ2-4, with 8 bases fitting TRBD1. The end of the DNA aligns better with TRBJ2-7, so the J call may be wrong. The CDR3 length is 15 residues. Germline assignment: CDR1 LNHNV and CDR2 YYDKDF (reference sequence). The CDR3 DNA reads as TGTGCCACCAGCAGAGAGATGGGACAGGCCTACGAGCAGTACTTC. This translates into CATSREMGQAYEQYF.

The rearrangement joins TRBV5-4 to TRBJ1-6; TRBD1 aligns across 7 bases. V shed 4 bases and J 7 bases; nucleotides not matched to a gene: 11. The CDR3 loop spans 16 amino acids. In germline, CDR1 is SGHNT, CDR2 YYREEE (reference sequence). The CDR3 coding sequence is TGTGCCAGCAGCCAGGAAAACAGGGGAGGAAATTCACCCCTCCACTTT. Residues: CASSQENRGGNSPLHF.

For this clonotype: One end of the junction varies from germline; a read error may be responsible. The rearrangement uses TRBV7-2 and TRBJ2-6; D possibly corresponds to TRBD1 (5 bases). This CDR3 comprises 16 residues. CDR1 SGHTA and CDR2 FQGNSA come from the germline V gene. CDR3 nucleotides: TGTGCCGGCAGCTTAGGGGCTAGCTCTGGGGCCAACGTCCTGACTTTC. This codes for CAGSLGASSGANVLTF.

V and J are TRBV7-9 and TRBJ2-3; TRBD1 agrees at 8 bases. The CDR3 length is 13 residues. Germline V CDR1 and CDR2: SEHNR, FQNEAQ (reference sequence). Germline trimming cut 7 bases from V and 3 bases from J; bases unmatched to any gene: 3. CDR3 sequence (DNA): TGTGCCAGCATGGACAGGGCGACAGATACGCAGTATTTT. Amino acids: CASMDRATDTQYF. Full variable domain (rest looked up from reference TRBV7-9 and TRBJ2-3): DTGVSQNPRHKITKRGQNVTFRCDPISEHNRLYWYRQTLGQGPEFLTYFQNEAQLEKSRLLSDRFSAERPKGSFSTLEIQRTEQGDSAMYLCASMDRATDTQYFGPGTRLTVL.

In this sample, this clonotype turned up a few times. This chain connects TRBV28 to TRBJ2-5; a weak D match, TRBD2 (5 bases). Germline lookup yields CDR1 MDHEN and CDR2 SYDVKM. With 7 bases removed from V and 5 bases from J, the gap between germline ends came to 20 bases. The CDR3 covers 15 residues. The CDR3 protein is CASTSAPDRGETQYF. In nucleotides, the CDR3 is TGTGCCAGCACCTCTGCACCGGACCGCGGGGAGACCCAGTACTTC. The whole variable domain, filled in from reference TRBV28 and TRBJ2-5, reads DVKVTQSSRYLVKRTGEKVFLECVQDMDHENMFWYRQDPGLGLRLIYFSYDVKMKEKGDIPEGYSVSREKKERFSLILESASTNQTSMYLCASTSAPDRGETQYFGPGTRLLVL.

The rearrangement links TRBV4-1 to TRBJ1-2, with 9 bases lining up with TRBD1. Germline loops: CDR1 MGHRA, CDR2 YSYEKL. This CDR3 is built from 14 residues. V was clipped by 0 bases and J by 4 bases; unmatched bases: 0. As DNA, the CDR3 is TGCGCCAGCAGCCAAGAGGACAGGGGCTATGGCTACACCTTC. This gives the protein CASSQEDRGYGYTF.

V usage is TRBV20-1 and J usage is TRBJ2-7; 7 positions agree with TRBD2. V shed 6 bases, J shed 2 bases, and the junction held 16 bases outside the gene matches. Per the germline V gene, CDR1 is DFQATT and CDR2 is SNEGSKA (reference sequence). The CDR3 runs to 16 residues. The CDR3: CSAMGPIAGDPYEQYF. CDR3 nucleotide sequence: TGCAGTGCAATGGGCCCGATAGCGGGTGATCCCTACGAGCAGTACTTC.

The V gene is TRBV28, the J gene TRBJ1-5; D unclear. Germline V gives CDR1 MDHEN, CDR2 SYDVKM. CDR3 length: 14 amino acids. With 5 bases removed from V and 2 bases from J, the gap between germline ends came to 10 bases. In DNA, the CDR3 is TGTGCCAGCAGTGTGGGTATACGCAATCAGCCCCAGCATTTT. The encoded protein is CASSVGIRNQPQHF.

CDR3 DNA sequence: TGTGCCTGGACTACCACAGGGGGAACATACGAGCAGTACTTC. Translation gives CAWTTTGGTYEQYF. The J gene is TRBJ2-4, the V gene TRBV30; 8 bases match TRBD1. The J call is doubtful: the DNA matches TRBJ2-7 better. This CDR3 region has 14 residues. Germline values: CDR1 GTSNPN, CDR2 SVGIG (reference sequence).

V gene TRBV4-1 combines with J gene TRBJ2-7; possibly TRBD1 for D (5 bases). Per germline, CDR1 MGHRA and CDR2 YSYEKL. The V gene lost 1 base and the J gene lost 6 bases, with 13 bases spanning the gap. The CDR3 is made up of 14 amino acids. The CDR3, as DNA: TGCGCCAGCAGCCAAGGTGAAGGGGCCCGCGAGCAGTACTTC. Its protein is CASSQGEGAREQYF.

The V and J genes are TRBV6-1 and TRBJ1-6; D is undetermined. In germline, CDR1 is MNHNS, CDR2 SASEGT. CDR3 length: 16 amino acids. The germline V and J ends were trimmed by 1 base and 2 bases, with 9 bases remaining between them. The CDR3, as DNA: TGTGCCAGCAGTGAAGGTCCTAAGACCTATAATTCACCCCTCCACTTT. Translated: CASSEGPKTYNSPLHF.

V usage is TRBV27 and J usage is TRBJ1-2; the D is unclear. CDR1 is MNHEY and CDR2 is SMNVEV in the germline V gene (reference sequence). There are 13 residues in the CDR3. Trimming took 6 bases from V and 5 from J, leaving 13 bases between them. CDR3 nucleotides: TGTGCCAGCAGAACCGCCTTGTCGTATGGCTACACCTTC. Its protein product is CASRTALSYGYTF.

The rearrangement joins TRBV6-1 to TRBJ2-3; TRBD2 agrees at 10 bases. After removal of 5 bases from V and 5 bases from J, the junction contained 1 base not matched to a gene. The V gene's germline CDR1 is MNHNS and CDR2 SASEGT. The CDR3 length is 13 residues. CDR3: CASSKREGDTQYF. The DNA of the CDR3 is TGTGCCAGCAGTAAGCGGGAGGGAGATACGCAGTATTTT.

This clonotype has ten or more counts. V is TRBV11-2 and J is TRBJ2-1; TRBD1 might be the D (7 bases). Germline-derived CDR1 and CDR2 are SGHAT and FQNNGV. The CDR3 is 14 residues long. Deletions cut 3 bases from V and 7 bases from J, with 13 bases between. The CDR3 DNA sequence: TGTGCCAGCAGCTTGGGGGCAGGGGGGAATGAGCAGTTCTTC. Amino acids: CASSLGAGGNEQFF.

The chain couples TRBV7-2 to TRBJ2-6; unclear D gene. The CDR3 has 13 amino acids. V lost 5 bases, J lost 3 bases, and 5 bases lay in between. Per germline, CDR1 SGHTA and CDR2 FQGNSA. This chain's CDR3 is CASSHYGANVLTF. The CDR3 region has the DNA TGTGCCAGCAGCCATTATGGGGCCAACGTCCTGACTTTC.

The rearrangement links TRBV5-1 to TRBJ2-7; no clear D. This CDR3 comprises 14 residues. Germline V gene lookup returns CDR1 SGHRS and CDR2 YFSETQ. Trimming stripped 4 bases from V and 2 bases from J, with 13 bases between. Written as DNA, the CDR3 is TGCGCCAGCAGCCCACGGACGGCTACCTACGAGCAGTACTTC. It is translated as CASSPRTATYEQYF.